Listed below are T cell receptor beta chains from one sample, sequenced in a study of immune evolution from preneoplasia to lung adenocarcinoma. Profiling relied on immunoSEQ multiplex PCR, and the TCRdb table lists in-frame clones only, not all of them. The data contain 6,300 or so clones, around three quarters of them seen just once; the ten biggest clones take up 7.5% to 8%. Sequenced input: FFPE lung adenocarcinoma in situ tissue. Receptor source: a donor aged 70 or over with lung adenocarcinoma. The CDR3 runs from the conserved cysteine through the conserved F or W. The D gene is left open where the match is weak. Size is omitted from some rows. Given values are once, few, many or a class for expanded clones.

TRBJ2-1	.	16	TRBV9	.	CASSVGGAEVGNEQFF	TGTGCCAGCAGCGTAGGAGGGGCCGAGGTGGGTAATGAGCAGTTCTTC
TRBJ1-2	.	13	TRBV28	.	CASSEGGDDGYTF	TGTGCCAGCAGTGAAGGAGGGGATGACGGCTACACCTTC
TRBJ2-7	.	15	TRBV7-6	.	CASSLNPGTIYEQYF	TGTGCCAGCAGCCTAAACCCTGGGACAATCTACGAGCAGTACTTC
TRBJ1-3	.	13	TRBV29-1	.	CSVGGESGNTIYF	TGCAGCGTTGGGGGCGAATCTGGAAACACCATATATTTT
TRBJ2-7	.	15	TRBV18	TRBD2	CASSPVRDYTYEQYF	TGTGCCAGCTCACCGGTCCGGGACTACACCTACGAGCAGTACTTC
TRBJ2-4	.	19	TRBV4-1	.	CASSQTQTVYNPAKNIQYF	TGCGCCAGCAGCCAAACCCAGACAGTTTACAACCCAGCCAAAAACATTCAGTACTTC
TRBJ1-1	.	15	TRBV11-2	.	CASSLQQGGDTEAFF	TGTGCCAGCAGCTTACAACAGGGAGGGGACACTGAAGCTTTCTTT
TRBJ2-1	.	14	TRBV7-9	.	CASSIGGGYNEQFF	TGTGCCAGCAGCATCGGGGGTGGCTACAATGAGCAGTTCTTC
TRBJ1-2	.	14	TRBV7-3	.	CASGPGAGSYGYTF	TGTGCCAGCGGACCCGGGGCGGGTAGCTATGGCTACACCTTC
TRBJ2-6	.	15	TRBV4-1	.	CASSLGWSGANVLTF	TGCGCCAGCAGCTTAGGGTGGTCTGGGGCCAACGTCCTGACTTTC
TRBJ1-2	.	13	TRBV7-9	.	CASSRGTLLGYTF	TGTGCCAGCAGCCGCGGGACCTTATTGGGCTACACCTTC
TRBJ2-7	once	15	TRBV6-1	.	CASSDPQRSSYEQYF	TGTGCCAGCAGTGACCCACAGAGGAGCTCCTACGAGCAGTACTTC
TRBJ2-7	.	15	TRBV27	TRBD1	CASSKPGQGANEQYF	TGTGCCAGCAGTAAACCGGGACAGGGGGCCAACGAGCAGTACTTC
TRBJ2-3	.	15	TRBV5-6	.	CASSFDRTGTDTQYF	TGTGCCAGCAGCTTCGACCGAACTGGCACAGATACGCAGTATTTT
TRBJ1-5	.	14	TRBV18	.	CASSPQGSNQPQHF	TGTGCCAGCTCACCACAGGGGAGCAATCAGCCCCAGCATTTT
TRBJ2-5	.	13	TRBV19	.	CASSKWQKETQYF	TGTGCCAGTAGTAAGTGGCAGAAAGAGACCCAGTACTTC
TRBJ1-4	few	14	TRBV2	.	CASISVWGDEKLFF	TGTGCCAGCATATCCGTTTGGGGAGATGAAAAACTGTTTTTT
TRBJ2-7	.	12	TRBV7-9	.	CASSRDTPEQYF	TGTGCCAGCAGCCGGGACACCCCGGAGCAGTACTTC
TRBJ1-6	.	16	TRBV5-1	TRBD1	CASNSLPGQEDSPLHF	TGCGCCAGCAATAGCCTCCCGGGACAGGAGGATTCACCCCTCCACTTT
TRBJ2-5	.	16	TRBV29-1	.	CSVATLSSGIQETQYF	TGCAGCGTTGCGACCCTATCATCGGGGATCCAAGAGACCCAGTACTTC
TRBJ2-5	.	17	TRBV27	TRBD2	CASSPGVIAGAQETQYF	TGTGCCAGCAGCCCGGGGGTCATAGCGGGGGCACAAGAGACCCAGTACTTC
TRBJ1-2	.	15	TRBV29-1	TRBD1	CSVGTGARLNYGYTF	TGCAGCGTCGGAACAGGGGCTCGCCTTAACTATGGCTACACCTTC
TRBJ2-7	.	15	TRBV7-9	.	CASSLSQGGGYEQYF	TGTGCCAGCAGCTTATCGCAGGGGGGCGGGTACGAGCAGTACTTC
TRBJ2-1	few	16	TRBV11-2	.	CASSLDVGATNNEQFF	TGTGCCAGCAGCTTAGATGTGGGAGCTACTAACAATGAGCAGTTCTTC
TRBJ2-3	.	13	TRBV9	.	CASSVEGLGTQYF	TGTGCCAGCAGCGTAGAGGGATTAGGAACGCAGTATTTT
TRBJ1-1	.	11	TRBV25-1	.	CASSKGQRAFF	TGTGCCAGCAGTAAAGGACAGCGAGCTTTCTTT
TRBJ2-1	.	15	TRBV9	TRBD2	CASSVTGGAGNEQFF	TGTGCCAGCAGCGTAACGGGGGGGGCCGGTAATGAGCAGTTCTTC
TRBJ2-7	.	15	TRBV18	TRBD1	CASSPMRQGALRPYF	TGTGCCAGCTCACCAATGCGACAGGGGGCTTTACGACCTTACTTC
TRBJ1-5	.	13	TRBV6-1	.	CASSEGAVEPQHF	TGTGCCAGCAGTGAGGGGGCGGTCGAGCCCCAGCATTTT
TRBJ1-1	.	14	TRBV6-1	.	CASSEGGKNTEAFF	TGTGCCAGCAGTGAAGGAGGCAAGAACACTGAAGCTTTCTTT
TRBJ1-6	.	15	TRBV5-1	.	CASSLGSSYNSPLHF	TGCGCCAGCAGCTTGGGGAGCTCCTATAATTCACCCCTCCACTTT
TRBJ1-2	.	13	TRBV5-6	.	CASSLEAGRGYTF	TGTGCCAGCAGCTTGGAGGCAGGGCGAGGCTACACCTTC
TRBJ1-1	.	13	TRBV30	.	CASESTGTTEAFF	TGTGCCTCCGAATCAACCGGAACCACTGAAGCTTTCTTT
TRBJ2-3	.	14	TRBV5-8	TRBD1	CASSFGQGTDTQYF	TGTGCCAGCAGCTTCGGACAGGGAACAGATACGCAGTATTTT
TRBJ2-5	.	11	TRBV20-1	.	CSAHKRETQYF	TGCAGTGCCCATAAAAGGGAGACCCAGTACTTC
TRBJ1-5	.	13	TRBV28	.	CASTTQRNQPQHF	TGTGCCAGCACCACACAGAGAAATCAGCCCCAGCATTTT
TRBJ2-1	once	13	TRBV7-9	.	CASSLGTYNEQFF	TGTGCCAGCAGCTTAGGGACATACAATGAGCAGTTCTTC
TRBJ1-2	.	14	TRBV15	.	CATSRAAGENGYTF	TGTGCCACCAGCAGAGCGGCTGGGGAGAATGGCTACACCTTC
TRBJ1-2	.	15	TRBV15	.	CATSRDVSGLDGYTF	TGTGCCACCAGCAGAGATGTCTCAGGTCTGGATGGCTACACCTTC
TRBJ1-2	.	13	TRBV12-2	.	CASRSDRVSGYTF	TGTGCAAGTCGCTCCGACAGGGTGAGTGGCTACACCTTC
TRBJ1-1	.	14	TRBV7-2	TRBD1	CASSWTGGGTEAFF	TGTGCCAGCAGCTGGACAGGGGGAGGGACTGAAGCTTTCTTT
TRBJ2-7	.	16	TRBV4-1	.	CASSFRQTQNSYEQYF	TGCGCCAGCAGCTTCCGACAGACACAGAACTCCTACGAGCAGTACTTC